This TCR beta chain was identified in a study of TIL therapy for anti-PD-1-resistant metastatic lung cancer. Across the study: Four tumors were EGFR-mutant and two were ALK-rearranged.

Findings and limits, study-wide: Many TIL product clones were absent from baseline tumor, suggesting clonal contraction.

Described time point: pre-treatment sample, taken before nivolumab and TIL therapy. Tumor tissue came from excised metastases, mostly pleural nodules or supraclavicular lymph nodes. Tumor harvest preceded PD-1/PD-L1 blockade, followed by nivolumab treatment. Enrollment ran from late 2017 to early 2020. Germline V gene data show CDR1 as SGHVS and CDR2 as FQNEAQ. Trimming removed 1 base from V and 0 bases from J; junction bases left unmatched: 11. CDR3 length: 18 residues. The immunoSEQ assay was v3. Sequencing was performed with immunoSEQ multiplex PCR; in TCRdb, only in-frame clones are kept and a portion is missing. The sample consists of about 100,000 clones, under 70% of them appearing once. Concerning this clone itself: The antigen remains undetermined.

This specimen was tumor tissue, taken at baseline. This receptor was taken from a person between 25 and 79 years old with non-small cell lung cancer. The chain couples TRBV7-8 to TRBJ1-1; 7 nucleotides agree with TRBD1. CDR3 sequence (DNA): TGTGCCAGCAGCTTAGTAGTAGACAGGGAAAGGTTGAACACTGAAGCTTTCTTT. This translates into CASSLVVDRERLNTEAFF.